The entry below describes one T cell receptor beta chain. This clone was counted between two and nine times. Its specific antigen is unknown. Base-call qualities are not available, and no considerably larger clone is one nucleotide away. TCRbeta CDR3 regions were amplified from genomic DNA by means of the immunoSEQ Assay, a bias-controlled multiplex PCR. In the original analysis: Nucleated cell counts per sample were estimated from amplification of reference gene primers within the assay. To quantify the absolute abundance of each unique TCRbeta CDR3 rearrangement, sequence reads were collapsed and filtered. For each sample, productive Simpson clonality was calculated as the square root of Simpson's diversity index across productive rearrangements. TCRdb provides this immuneACCESS table in a form limited to in-frame rearrangements. Some clones are lacking; in checked studies, under half of them reflect an unresolved V gene, and why the rest are absent is not known. V, J and clone size are those of that table, while D and trimming were read from the DNA. The sample table lists hundreds of thousands of clones, 89% of them with a count of one. The leading ten clones occupy approximately 4.7% of the sample.

CDR1 LNHDA and CDR2 SQIVND were looked up in the germline V gene (reference sequence). Trimming costs V 6 bases and J 0 bases, and their ends lie 14 bases apart. The CDR3 has 15 amino acids, counting the end cysteine and phenylalanine. The sequence is cut down to CDR3 DNA, 45 bases in frame from base 1. This entry belongs to a study of blood T cell repertoires in COVID-19 (dated by TCRdb to 2018 to 2020). Some background on the complete study: Samples covering the acute and convalescent phases of COVID-19 were provided by collaborators in the United States, Italy and Spain. The material from the prospective study consisted of cDNA or gDNA derived from T cells, B-cell-depleted T cells, or PBMCs. The dataset comprised deeply sampled blood TCRbeta repertoires from subjects exposed to, actively infected with, or recovered from COVID-19. The repertoires were released in a freely available public database intended as a resource for research on the immune response to SARS-CoV-2. The samples were drawn from two sources: the first 160 participants of the ongoing ImmuneRACE study, and 1,000 to 1,500 subjects contributed by 6 global collaborators. Sample metadata almost always included a de-identified subject ID, COVID-19 status, age in years and sex. HLA class I and class II types, where available, came from metadata supplied by the sample provider rather than from assay-based typing.

Summary of the overall study and its limitations: The quantity of clinical and demographic metadata differed by source and by participant and was supplied without curation.

Participants in the prospective study were enrolled through a virtual design, were aged roughly 18 to 100 years, and lived in 24 United States geographic areas. In the prospective study, participants were assigned to cohorts based on the clinical history participants reported in a screening survey and a study questionnaire. Recovered participants in ImmuneRACE Cohort 3 were defined as having two consecutive negative NP/OP PCR tests, clearance from a healthcare professional, or resolution of symptoms. Each participant in the prospective study had whole blood, serum and a nasopharyngeal or oropharyngeal swab collected by mobile phlebotomists. Participants in the prospective study had the option to provide additional blood draws and questionnaires over a roughly two-month period. Before DNA extraction, prospective study blood samples were shipped either frozen or at room temperature.

Material: PBMCs or T cells enriched from blood (not recorded which). The clonotype was recovered from a man between 60 and 70 years old who had recovered from COVID-19. The V gene is TRBV19 and the J gene is TRBJ1-1; the D gene cannot be resolved reliably. The DNA sequence is given as TGTGCCAGTAGCCACGGCAACACAGTGAACACTGAAGCTTTCTTT. It translates to CASSHGNTVNTEAFF. Supplemented by the reference TRBV19 and TRBJ1-1 proteins around the CDR3, the complete variable domain is DGGITQSPKYLFRKEGQNVTLSCEQNLNHDAMYWYRQDPGQGLRLIYYSQIVNDFQKGDIAEGYSVSREKKESFPLTVTSAQKNPTAFYLCASSHGNTVNTEAFFGQGTRLTVV.